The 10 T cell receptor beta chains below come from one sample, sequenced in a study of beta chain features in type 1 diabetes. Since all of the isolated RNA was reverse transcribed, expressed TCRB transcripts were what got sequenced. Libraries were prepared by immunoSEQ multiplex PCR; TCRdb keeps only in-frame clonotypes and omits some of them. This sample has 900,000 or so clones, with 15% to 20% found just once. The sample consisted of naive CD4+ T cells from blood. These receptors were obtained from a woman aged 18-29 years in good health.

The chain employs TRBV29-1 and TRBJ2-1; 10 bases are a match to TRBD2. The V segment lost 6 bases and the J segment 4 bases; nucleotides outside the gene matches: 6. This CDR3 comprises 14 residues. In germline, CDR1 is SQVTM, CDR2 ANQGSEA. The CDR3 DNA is TGCAGCGTGGCCCGGACTAGCGGTTACAATGAGCAGTTCTTC. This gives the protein CSVARTSGYNEQFF.

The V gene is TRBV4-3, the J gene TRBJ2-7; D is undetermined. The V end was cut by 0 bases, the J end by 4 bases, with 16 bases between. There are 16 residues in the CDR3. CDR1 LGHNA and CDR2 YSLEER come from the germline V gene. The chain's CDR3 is CASSQEPPRLSYEQYF. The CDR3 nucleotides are TGCGCCAGCAGCCAAGAACCCCCCCGTCTTTCTTACGAGCAGTACTTC.

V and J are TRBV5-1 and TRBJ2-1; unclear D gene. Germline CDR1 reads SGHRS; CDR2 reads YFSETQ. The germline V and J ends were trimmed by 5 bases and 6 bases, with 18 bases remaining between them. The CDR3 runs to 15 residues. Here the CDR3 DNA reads TGCGCCAGCAGAACGGGCCTCCTTCGTGGCAATGAGCAGTTCTTC. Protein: CASRTGLLRGNEQFF.

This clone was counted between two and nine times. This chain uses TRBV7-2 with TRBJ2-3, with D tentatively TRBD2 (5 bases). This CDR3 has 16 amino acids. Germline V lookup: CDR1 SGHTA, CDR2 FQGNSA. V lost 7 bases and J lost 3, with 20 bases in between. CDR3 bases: TGTGCCAGCACCCTCTCTCCGGGGTTTGAGACAGATACGCAGTATTTT. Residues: CASTLSPGFETDTQYF.

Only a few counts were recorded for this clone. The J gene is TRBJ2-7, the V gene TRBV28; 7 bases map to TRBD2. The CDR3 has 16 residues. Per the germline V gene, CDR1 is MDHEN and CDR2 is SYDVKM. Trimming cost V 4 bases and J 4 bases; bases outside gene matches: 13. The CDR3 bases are TGTGCCAGCAGTTCACCCGACCGACTAGCTCGGTACGAGCAGTACTTC. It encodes CASSSPDRLARYEQYF.

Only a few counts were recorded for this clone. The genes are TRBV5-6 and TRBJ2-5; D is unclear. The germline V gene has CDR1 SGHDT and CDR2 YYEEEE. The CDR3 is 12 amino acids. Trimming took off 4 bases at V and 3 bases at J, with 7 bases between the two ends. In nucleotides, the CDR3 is TGTGCCAGCAGCCACAGAAAAGAGACCCAGTACTTC. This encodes CASSHRKETQYF.

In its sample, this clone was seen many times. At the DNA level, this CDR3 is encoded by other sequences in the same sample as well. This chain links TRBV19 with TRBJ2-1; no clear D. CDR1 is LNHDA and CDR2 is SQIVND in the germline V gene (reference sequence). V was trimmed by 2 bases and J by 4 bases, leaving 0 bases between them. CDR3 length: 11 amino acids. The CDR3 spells CASSIYNEQFF. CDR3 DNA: TGTGCCAGTAGTATATACAATGAGCAGTTCTTC.

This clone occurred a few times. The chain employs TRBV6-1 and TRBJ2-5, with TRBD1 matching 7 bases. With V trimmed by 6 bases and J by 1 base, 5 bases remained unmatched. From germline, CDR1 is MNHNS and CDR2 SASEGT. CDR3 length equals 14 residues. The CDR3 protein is CASRWGTAQETQYF. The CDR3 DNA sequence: TGTGCCAGCAGGTGGGGGACAGCCCAAGAGACCCAGTACTTC.

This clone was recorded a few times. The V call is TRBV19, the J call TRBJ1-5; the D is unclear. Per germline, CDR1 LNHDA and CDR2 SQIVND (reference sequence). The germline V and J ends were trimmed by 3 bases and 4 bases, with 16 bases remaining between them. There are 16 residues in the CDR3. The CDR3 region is CASSISQLLPNQPQHF. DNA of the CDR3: TGTGCCAGTAGTATCAGTCAGCTACTTCCGAATCAGCCCCAGCATTTT.

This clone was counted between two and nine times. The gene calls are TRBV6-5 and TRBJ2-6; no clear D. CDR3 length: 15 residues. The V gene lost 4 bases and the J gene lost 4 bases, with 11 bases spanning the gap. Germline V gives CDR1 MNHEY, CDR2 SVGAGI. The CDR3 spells CASSLVQSGANVLTF. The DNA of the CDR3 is TGTGCCAGCAGTTTGGTGCAATCCGGGGCCAACGTCCTGACTTTC.